The 7 T cell receptor beta chains given below trace back to one sample, sequenced in a study of monozygotic twins with inflammatory bowel disease. Following a re-call of the 5' RACE reads, TCRdb has one entry per CDR3 protein and lacks DNA. The listing contains some 150,000 distinct CDR3 sequences. The sequencing input was blood. Source of these receptors: a human donor with ulcerative colitis or Crohn's disease, or a healthy co-twin of an affected twin (not recorded which).

V usage is TRBV2 and J usage is TRBJ2-1; TCRdb selects TRBD2, and the lack of DNA leaves this call unchecked. The CDR3 has 12 residues. CDR1 and CDR2 (germline): SNHLY, FYNNEI. Here the CDR3 reads CASSDGRSEQFF. The variable domain in full, completed from reference TRBV2 and TRBJ2-1, reads EPEVTQTPSHQVTQMGQEVILRCVPISNHLYFYWYRQILGQKVEFLVSFYNNEISEKSEIFDDQFSVERPDGSNFTLKIRSTKLEDSAMYFCASSDGRSEQFFGPGTRLTVL.

V gene TRBV20-1 combines with J gene TRBJ2-1; as DNA is missing, the TRBD2 call by TCRdb cannot be tested. CDR1 DFQATT and CDR2 SNEGSKA come from the germline V gene (reference sequence). The length of the CDR3 is 17 residues. This CDR3 is CSAGPGGLPVAGHEQFF.

This chain uses TRBV20-1 with TRBJ1-2; there is no DNA to check the TCRdb D call of TRBD1. This CDR3 comprises 16 residues. Germline V gene lookup returns CDR1 DFQATT and CDR2 SNEGSKA (reference sequence). The CDR3 spells CSARASSGQVSDGYTF.

The rearrangement joins TRBV12-3 or TRBV12-4 to TRBJ1-5; TCRdb's D call, TRBD1, is unchecked because there is no DNA. The CDR3 is 16 residues long. CDR3 in amino acids: CASSPGGRFSNQPQHF.

The chain carries TRBV5-5 and TRBJ2-7; absent DNA, TCRdb's TRBD2 call cannot be checked. The CDR3 is 13 residues long. CDR1 is SGHKS and CDR2 is YYEKEE in the germline V gene (reference sequence). The CDR3 loop reads CASSGTVTYEQYF.

The chain employs TRBV11-2 and TRBJ2-4; the TCRdb call, TRBD1, lacks DNA for checking. Per the germline V gene, CDR1 is SGHAT and CDR2 is FQNNGV. This CDR3 spans 14 amino acids. CDR3 in amino acids: CASSLDSTVRIQYF.

The chain carries TRBV12-3 or TRBV12-4 and TRBJ2-7. The CDR3 consists of 14 residues. The CDR3 here is CASSLSLTSYEQYF.